The clone carrying this T cell receptor (beta chain) was counted a few times. Germline CDR1 reads SGHRS; CDR2 reads YFSETQ. The CDR3 extends over 16 amino acids. With 3 bases removed from V and 2 bases from J, the gap between germline ends came to 17 bases. cDNA carried unique molecular identifiers, and a universal primer site was added by template switching. TCRdb processed the 5' RACE reads anew with MiXCR; each CDR3 protein has one entry. Of fewer than 500,000 distinct CDR3 sequences in the sample, approximately 15% were seen once. The data are from a study of identical twins. This same sample was also taken into another study, of yellow fever vaccine responses in identical twins.

Sequenced material: CD4+ T cells sorted from blood. This clonotype was obtained from a woman under 30 in good health. This rearrangement joins TRBV5-1 to TRBJ1-2; D may be TRBD1 (5 bases). The CDR3 region is CASSSRSTDRNYGYTF. The CDR3 bases are TGCGCCAGCAGCTCCAGGAGCACCGACAGAAACTATGGCTACACCTTC.